Described below is a single T cell receptor beta chain sequence and its context. The data stem from a study of blood T cell repertoires in COVID-19. Measured with immunoSEQ multiplex PCR; TCRdb has only the in-frame clones, and not every one. The repertoire holds about 200,000 clones, with roughly 87% as singletons. This TCR was recovered from a man aged 55 to 69 with active or convalescent COVID-19. The sequencing sample was made of peripheral blood.

The CDR3 nucleotides read TGTGCCAGCAGCCCCGGGACTAGCGGAGTCAACACCGGGGAGCTGTTTTTT. Encoded protein: CASSPGTSGVNTGELFF. The chain uses TRBV5-4 and TRBJ2-2; 11 bases are a match to TRBD2. Per germline, CDR1 SGHNT and CDR2 YYREEE (reference sequence). The CDR3 is made up of 17 amino acids. V shed 4 bases, J shed 2 bases, and the junction held 7 bases outside the gene matches.